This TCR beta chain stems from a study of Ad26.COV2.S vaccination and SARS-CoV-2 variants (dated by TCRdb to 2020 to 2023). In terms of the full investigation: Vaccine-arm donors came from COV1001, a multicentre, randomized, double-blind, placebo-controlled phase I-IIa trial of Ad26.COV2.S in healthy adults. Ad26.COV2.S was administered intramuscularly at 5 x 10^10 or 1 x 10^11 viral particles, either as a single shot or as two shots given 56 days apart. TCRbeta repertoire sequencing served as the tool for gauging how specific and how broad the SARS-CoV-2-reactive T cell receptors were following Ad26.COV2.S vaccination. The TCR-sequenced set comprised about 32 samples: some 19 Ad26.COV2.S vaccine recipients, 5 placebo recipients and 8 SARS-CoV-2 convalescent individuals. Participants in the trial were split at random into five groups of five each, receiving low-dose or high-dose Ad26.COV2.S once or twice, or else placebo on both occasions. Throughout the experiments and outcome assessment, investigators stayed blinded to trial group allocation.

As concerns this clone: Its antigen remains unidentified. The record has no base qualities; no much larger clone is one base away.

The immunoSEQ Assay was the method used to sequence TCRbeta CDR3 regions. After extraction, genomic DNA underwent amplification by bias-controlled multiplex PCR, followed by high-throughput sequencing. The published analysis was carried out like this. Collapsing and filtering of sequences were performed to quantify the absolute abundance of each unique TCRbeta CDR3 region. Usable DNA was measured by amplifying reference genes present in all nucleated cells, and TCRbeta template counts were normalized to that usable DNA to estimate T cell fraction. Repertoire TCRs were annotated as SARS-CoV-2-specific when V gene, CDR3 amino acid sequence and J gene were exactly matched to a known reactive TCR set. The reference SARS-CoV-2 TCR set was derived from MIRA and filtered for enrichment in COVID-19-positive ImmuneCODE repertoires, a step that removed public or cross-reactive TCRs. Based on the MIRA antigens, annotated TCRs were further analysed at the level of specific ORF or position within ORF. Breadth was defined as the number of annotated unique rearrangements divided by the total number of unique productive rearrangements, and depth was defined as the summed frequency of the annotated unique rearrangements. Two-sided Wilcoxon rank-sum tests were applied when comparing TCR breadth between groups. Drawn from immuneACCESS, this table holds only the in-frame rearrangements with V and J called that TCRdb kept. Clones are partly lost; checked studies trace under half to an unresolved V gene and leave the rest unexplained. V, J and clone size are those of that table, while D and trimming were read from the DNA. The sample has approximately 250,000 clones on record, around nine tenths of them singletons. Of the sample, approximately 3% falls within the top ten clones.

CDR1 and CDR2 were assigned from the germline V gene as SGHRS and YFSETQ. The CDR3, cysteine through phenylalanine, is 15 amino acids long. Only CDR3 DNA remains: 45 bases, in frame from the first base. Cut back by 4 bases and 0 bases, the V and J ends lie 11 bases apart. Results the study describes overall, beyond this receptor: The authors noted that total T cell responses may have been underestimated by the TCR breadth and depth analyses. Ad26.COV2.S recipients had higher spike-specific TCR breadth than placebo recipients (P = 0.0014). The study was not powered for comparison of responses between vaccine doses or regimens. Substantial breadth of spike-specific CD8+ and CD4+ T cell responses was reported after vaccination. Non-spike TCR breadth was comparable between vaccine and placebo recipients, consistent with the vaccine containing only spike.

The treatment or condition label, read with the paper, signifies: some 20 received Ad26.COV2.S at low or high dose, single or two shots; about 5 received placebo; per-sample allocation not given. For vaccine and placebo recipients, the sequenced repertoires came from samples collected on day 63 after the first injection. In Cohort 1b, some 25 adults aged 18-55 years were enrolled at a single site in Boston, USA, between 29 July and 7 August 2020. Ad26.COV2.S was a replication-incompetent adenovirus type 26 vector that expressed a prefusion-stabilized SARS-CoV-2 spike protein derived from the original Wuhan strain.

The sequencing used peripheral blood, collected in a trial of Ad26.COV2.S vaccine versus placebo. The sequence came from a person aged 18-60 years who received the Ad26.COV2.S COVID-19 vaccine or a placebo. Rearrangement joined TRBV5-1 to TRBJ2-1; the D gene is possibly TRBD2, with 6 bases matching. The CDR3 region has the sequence CASSRDGSSYNEQFF. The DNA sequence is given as TGCGCCAGCAGCCGGGACGGGAGCTCCTACAATGAGCAGTTCTTC.